This TCR beta chain emerged from a study of cytomegalovirus exposure and HLA in healthy donors. Study-wide context: Samples from HLA-typed donors yielded some 85 million unique TCRs in an early data release. Overall study findings and caveats: In all likelihood, a cluster of highly shared sequence variants was a sequencing artifact. Previous analysis showed most TCR beta V segments were productive about 87% or about 30% of the time.

Amplification used 60 Vbeta primers and 13 Jbeta primers. TCRdb's table, derived via immunoSEQ multiplex PCR, lists solely in-frame clones and lacks some. The sample records about 100,000 clones, about a tenth being singletons. Healthy people donating bone marrow made up the donors. On this clone: The antigen is undetermined.

Germline loops: CDR1 MNHEY, CDR2 SVGAGI. V shed 6 bases and J shed 6 bases, with 15 bases lying between them. The CDR3 sequence is 13 residues long. The clonotype comes from a man between 35 and 55 years old in good health and CMV-seropositive. The sequencing sample was made of PBMCs. V usage is TRBV6-5 and J usage is TRBJ2-7, with D possibly matching TRBD2 (6 bases). CDR3 DNA sequence: TGTGCCAGCAGCCCCGGCGGGGAAGGCGAGCAGTACTTC. Residues: CASSPGGEGEQYF.